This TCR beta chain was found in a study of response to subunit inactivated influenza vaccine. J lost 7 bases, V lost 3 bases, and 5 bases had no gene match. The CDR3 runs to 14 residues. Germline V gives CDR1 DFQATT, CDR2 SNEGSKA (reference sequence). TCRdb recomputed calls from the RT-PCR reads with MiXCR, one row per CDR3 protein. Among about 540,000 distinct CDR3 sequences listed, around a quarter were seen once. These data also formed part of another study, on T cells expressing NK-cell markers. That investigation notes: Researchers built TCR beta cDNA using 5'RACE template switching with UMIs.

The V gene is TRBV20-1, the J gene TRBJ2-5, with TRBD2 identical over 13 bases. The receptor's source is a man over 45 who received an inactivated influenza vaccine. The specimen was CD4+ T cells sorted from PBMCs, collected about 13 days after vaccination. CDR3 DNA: TGCAGTGCTAGGGGACTAGCGGGACCGGGGACCCAGTACTTC. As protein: CSARGLAGPGTQYF.